This T cell receptor (beta chain) was identified in a study of spatial heterogeneity in lung cancer. Study information: The donors, around 71 patients with untreated early-stage non-small cell lung cancer, provided the samples. The study observed each unique TCR and UMI combination more than ten times on average in raw reads. Alpha-chain detections were consistently fewer than beta-chain detections among the sequences.

Stated time point: blood at routine non-recurrence follow-up after resection. Tumor, nontumor lung or frozen PBMC supplied whole RNA, sequenced without sorting. There are 15 residues in the CDR3. In germline, CDR1 is SNHLY, CDR2 FYNNEI. The germline V and J ends were trimmed by 3 bases and 1 base, with 9 bases remaining between them. Each TCR cDNA molecule bore a unique molecular identifier. Each CDR3 protein is one row after TCRdb ran MiXCR on the 5' RACE reads. Of about 120,000 distinct CDR3 sequences in the sample, over 9% were seen once. This clonotype has just a few counts. The chain is built from TRBV2 and TRBJ1-4, with a tentative D call TRBD1 (6 bases). Sequences were derived from PBMCs, sampled at follow-up. This TCR was recovered from a male donor with early-stage non-small cell lung cancer. The CDR3 protein is CASSEQDRTNEKLFF. In DNA, the CDR3 is TGTGCCAGCAGTGAGCAGGACAGAACTAATGAAAAACTGTTTTTT.